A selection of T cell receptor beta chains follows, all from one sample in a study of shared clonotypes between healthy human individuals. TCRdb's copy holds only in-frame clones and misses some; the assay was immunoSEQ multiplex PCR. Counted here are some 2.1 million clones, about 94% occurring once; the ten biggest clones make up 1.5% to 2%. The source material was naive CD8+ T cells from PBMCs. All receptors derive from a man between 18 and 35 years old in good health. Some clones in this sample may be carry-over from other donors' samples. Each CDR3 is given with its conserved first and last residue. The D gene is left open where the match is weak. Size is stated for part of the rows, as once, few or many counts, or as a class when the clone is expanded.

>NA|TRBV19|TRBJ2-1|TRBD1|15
TGTGCCAGTAGTATAATAGGGACAGACTACAATGAGCAGTTCTTC
CASSIIGTDYNEQFF
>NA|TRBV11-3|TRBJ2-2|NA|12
TGTGCCAGCAGCTTATACACCGGGGAGCTGTTTTTT
CASSLYTGELFF
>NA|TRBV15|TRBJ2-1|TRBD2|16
TGTGCCACCAGCATAAAGAGGCGGGAGGCTTGGGATGAGCAGTTCTTC
CATSIKRREAWDEQFF
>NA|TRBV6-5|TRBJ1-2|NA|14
TGTGCCAGCAGTTACGCCCTAGAGGGCTATGGCTACACCTTC
CASSYALEGYGYTF
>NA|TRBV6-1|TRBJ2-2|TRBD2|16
TGTGCCAGCAGTGAATGGGTGACTAGCCCCACCGGGGAGCTGTTTTTT
CASSEWVTSPTGELFF
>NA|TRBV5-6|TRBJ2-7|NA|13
TGTGCCAGCAGCTCTACAGGGACCTACGAGCAGTACTTC
CASSSTGTYEQYF
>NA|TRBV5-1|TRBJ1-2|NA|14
TGCGCCAGCAGCTTGCAAGCGTTTAACTATGGCTACACCTTC
CASSLQAFNYGYTF
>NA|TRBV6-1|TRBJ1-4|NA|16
TGTGCCAGCAGTGGTCGGGCCAGGTTATCAAATGAAAAACTGTTTTTT
CASSGRARLSNEKLFF
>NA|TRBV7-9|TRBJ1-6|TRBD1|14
TGTGCCAGCAGCGTGGGACAGCCGAATTCACCCCTCCACTTT
CASSVGQPNSPLHF
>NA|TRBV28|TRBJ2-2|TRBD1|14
TGTGCCAGCAGGGGACAGGGGTGGACCGGGGAGCTGTTTTTT
CASRGQGWTGELFF
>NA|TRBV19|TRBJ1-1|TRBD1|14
TGTGCCAGTAGTAAGGACAGGGTGAACACTGAAGCTTTCTTT
CASSKDRVNTEAFF
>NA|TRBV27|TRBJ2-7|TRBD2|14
TGTGCCAGCAGTTCGGGACTAGCGGAATTCGAGCAGTACTTC
CASSSGLAEFEQYF
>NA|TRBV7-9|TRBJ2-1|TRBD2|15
TGTGCCAGCAGCTTAAACCTAGCGGTTGACAATGAGCAGTTCTTC
CASSLNLAVDNEQFF
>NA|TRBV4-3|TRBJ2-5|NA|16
TGCGCCAGCAGCCAAGAATGGACGGGCACCAAAGAGACCCAGTACTTC
CASSQEWTGTKETQYF
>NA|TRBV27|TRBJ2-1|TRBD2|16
TGTGCCAGCAGTTCGTACGGGCGGGAGGGCCTCGATGAGCAGTTCTTC
CASSSYGREGLDEQFF
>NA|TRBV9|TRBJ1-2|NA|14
TGTGCCAGCAGCGTAGCCACAGGGAGCTATGGCTACACCTTC
CASSVATGSYGYTF
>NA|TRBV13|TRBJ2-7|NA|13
TGTGCCACGGGGAGGAGTGGGGACTACGAGCAGTACTTC
CATGRSGDYEQYF
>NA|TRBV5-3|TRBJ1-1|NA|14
TGTGCCAGCAGCTTGGACATCTTGAACACTGAAGCTTTCTTT
CASSLDILNTEAFF
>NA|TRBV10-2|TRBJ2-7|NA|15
TGCGCCAGCAGTCCAGCCAAGGGGCTCGGCTACGAGCAGTACTTC
CASSPAKGLGYEQYF
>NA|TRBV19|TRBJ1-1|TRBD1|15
TGTGCCAGTAGCCTGGGGACAGGAATGAACACTGAAGCTTTCTTT
CASSLGTGMNTEAFF
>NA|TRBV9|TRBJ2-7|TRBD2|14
TGTGCCAGCAGTAGACTAGCGGGAGGCTACGAGCAGTACTTC
CASSRLAGGYEQYF
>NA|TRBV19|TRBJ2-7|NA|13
TGTGCCAGTAGTATTGCAGTCTCCTACGAGCAGTACTTC
CASSIAVSYEQYF
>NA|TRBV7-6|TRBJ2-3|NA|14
TGTGCCAGCAGCTTCTTGGCTTCCACAGATACGCAGTATTTT
CASSFLASTDTQYF
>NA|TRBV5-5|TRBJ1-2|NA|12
TGTGCCAGCAGTTGGGAGCTCTATGGCTACACCTTC
CASSWELYGYTF
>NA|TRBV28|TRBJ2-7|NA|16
TGTGCCAGCAGTTTAAGTTCGGGACCCCGAACTAACGAGCAGTACTTC
CASSLSSGPRTNEQYF
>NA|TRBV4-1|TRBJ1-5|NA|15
TGCGCCAGCAGCCAAGGGTTCGGGATCAATCAGCCCCAGCATTTT
CASSQGFGINQPQHF
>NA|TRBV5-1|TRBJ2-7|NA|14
TGCGCCAGCAGCTTGGCGGTAGCGCTGGACGAGCAGTACTTC
CASSLAVALDEQYF
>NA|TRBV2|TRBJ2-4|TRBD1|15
TGTGCCAGCAGTGACAAGGACAGGGGGAAAAACATTCAGTACTTC
CASSDKDRGKNIQYF
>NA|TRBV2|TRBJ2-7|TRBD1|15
TGTGCCAGCGGGACAGGGGGCCTTTATACCTACGAGCAGTACTTC
CASGTGGLYTYEQYF
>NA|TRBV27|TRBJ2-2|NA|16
TGTGCCAGCGGGATCAGGGTCCTCGGCGACACCGGGGAGCTGTTTTTT
CASGIRVLGDTGELFF
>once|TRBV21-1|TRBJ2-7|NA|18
TGTGCCAGATCCCAAATAGGGTTCGAGACTAGCGGGACAAGCGAGCAGTACTTC
CARSQIGFETSGTSEQYF
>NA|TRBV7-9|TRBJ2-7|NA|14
TGTGCCAGCAGCTTAGCGGAGGGGGAAGACGAGCAGTACTTC
CASSLAEGEDEQYF
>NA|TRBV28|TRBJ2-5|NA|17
TGTGCCAGCAGCCTCCCAGGGGACACCTCCGGTCAGGAGACCCAGTACTTC
CASSLPGDTSGQETQYF
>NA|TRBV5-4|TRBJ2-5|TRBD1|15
TGTGCCAGTTGGAGCCCGGGACAGGGCCAAGAGACCCAGTACTTC
CASWSPGQGQETQYF
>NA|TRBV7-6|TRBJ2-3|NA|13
TGTGCCAGCAGTACAGGGATAAGAGATACGCAGTATTTT
CASSTGIRDTQYF
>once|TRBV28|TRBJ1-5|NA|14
TGTGCCAGCAGTTTGGGGCAGATAAATCAGCCCCAGCATTTT
CASSLGQINQPQHF
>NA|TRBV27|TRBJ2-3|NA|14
TGTGCCAGCAGTTCCCGTGGTAGCACAGATACGCAGTATTTT
CASSSRGSTDTQYF
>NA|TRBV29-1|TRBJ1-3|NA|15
TGCAGCGTTGATCTGGCAGACTACTCTGGAAACACCATATATTTT
CSVDLADYSGNTIYF
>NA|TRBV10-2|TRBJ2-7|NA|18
TGCGCCAGCAGTGAGGTTGTAGGGGTTAGGGTGCCTTGGTACGAGCAGTACTTC
CASSEVVGVRVPWYEQYF
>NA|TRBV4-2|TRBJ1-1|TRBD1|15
TGTGCCAGCAGCCAAGATCGGACAGGGGGGACTGAAGCTTTCTTT
CASSQDRTGGTEAFF
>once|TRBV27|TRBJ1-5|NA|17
TGTGCCAGCAGTTTGGGCAGGGGAGTCGGTGGCAATCAGCCCCAGCATTTT
CASSLGRGVGGNQPQHF